This T cell receptor beta chain was captured by sequencing in a study of OX40 agonist ivuxolimab in advanced cancers. Study at large: Each patient was given ivuxolimab into a vein every 2 weeks, at 0.01 to 10 mg/kg. General observations from the study: Dose levels from 0.1 to 3.0 mg/kg saw CD4+ and CD8+ blood T cells expand clonally by week 6.

As for this clone: What it binds is unknown.

The CDR3 has 12 amino acids. Trimming took off 2 bases at V and 6 bases at J, with 8 bases between the two ends. CDR1 is MNHEY and CDR2 is SVGAGI in the germline V gene. Generated by immunoSEQ multiplex PCR, the TCRdb table keeps only in-frame clones and is missing some. The repertoire includes 70,000 to 95,000 clones, around 88% of them detected once, and about 6.9% sits in the top ten. The receptor's source is an adult with an advanced solid tumor such as melanoma, head and neck, liver or kidney cancer. The chain employs TRBV6-5 and TRBJ2-7; D may be TRBD1 (5 bases). Specimen: CD4+ or CD8+ T cells sorted from blood, collected in a trial of the OX40 agonist ivuxolimab. CDR3 residues: CASSYGAVEQYF. The CDR3 DNA reads TGTGCCAGCAGTTACGGGGCTGTCGAGCAGTACTTC.